The text below deals with one T cell receptor (beta chain). This entry comes from a study of blood T cell repertoires in COVID-19. As handled by the study authors: Estimated nucleated cell counts came from reference gene primer amplification. Assay used: immunoSEQ multiplex PCR; TCRdb lists only in-frame clones, some missing. Clonal size and the V and J genes are those of that table, whereas D and trimming came from the DNA. The sample records about 160,000 clones, 70% to 90% being singletons. CDR1 SGHRS and CDR2 YFSETQ come from the germline V gene. V was shortened by 4 bases and J by 6 bases, with 15 bases between the two germline ends. The CDR3 loop spans 14 amino acids.

The receptor was isolated from a man aged 55 to 69 with acute or convalescent COVID-19. Sequenced material: peripheral blood. V and J are TRBV5-1 and TRBJ2-3; D could derive from TRBD1 or TRBD2 (5 bases each). CDR3 nucleotide sequence: TGCGCCAGCAGCCTGGGGACCTACAGGGATACGCAGTATTTT. Amino acids: CASSLGTYRDTQYF.